Listed here are 11 T cell receptor beta chains from one sample, sequenced in a study of blood T cell repertoires in COVID-19. The repertoire was sequenced with immunoSEQ multiplex PCR; TCRdb's copy has only in-frame clones and lacks some. The sample lists around 230,000 clones, about four fifths seen once, with roughly 7.6% in the top ten. The sample was peripheral blood. These receptors were collected from a woman in her 50s with acute or convalescent COVID-19.

The gene calls are TRBV3-1 (or the pseudogene TRBV3-2) and TRBJ2-1, with D unresolved. Germline V gene data show CDR1 as LGHDT and CDR2 as YNNKEL (reference sequence). CDR3 length: 12 residues. The ends were cut back, 6 bases at V and 9 bases at J, with 12 bases in the middle. CDR3 bases: TGTGCCAGCAGGTACGGTTCGAGTGAGCAGTTCTTC. Its translation is CASRYGSSEQFF.

The chain is built from TRBV30 and TRBJ2-7, with unresolved D. Germline loops: CDR1 GTSNPN, CDR2 SVGIG (reference sequence). V gave up 0 bases and J gave up 1 base, with 13 bases separating them. The CDR3 extends over 15 amino acids. CDR3 sequence reads: CAWSVLHEMSYEQYF. The CDR3 DNA sequence: TGTGCCTGGAGTGTACTCCACGAAATGTCCTACGAGCAGTACTTC.

The chain employs TRBV29-1 and TRBJ2-1; D call uncertain. CDR3 length equals 9 residues. The V and J ends lost 6 bases and 15 bases respectively, with 12 bases between them. The germline V gene encodes CDR1 SQVTM and CDR2 ANQGSEA. The CDR3 is CSVGEEWFF. The DNA of the CDR3 is TGCAGCGTGGGCGAGGAGTGGTTCTTC.

The chain employs TRBV15 and TRBJ2-3; D is unclear. The germline V and J ends were trimmed by 0 bases and 6 bases, with 13 bases remaining between them. The CDR3 is 15 amino acids. Germline CDR1 LNHNV, CDR2 YYDKDF (reference sequence). The CDR3 protein is CATSRERHPWDTQYF. The CDR3 nucleotides are TGTGCCACCAGCAGAGAACGACACCCCTGGGATACGCAGTATTTT. Full variable domain (remainder filled in from reference TRBV15 and TRBJ2-3): DAMVIQNPRYQVTQFGKPVTLSCSQTLNHNVMYWYQQKSSQAPKLLFHYYDKDFNNEADTPDNFQSRRPNTSFCFLDIRSPGLGDTAMYLCATSRERHPWDTQYFGPGTRLTVL.

This clone was picked up a small number of times. This sequence joins TRBV27 and TRBJ2-7; possible D gene TRBD1, 6 bases. This CDR3 has 15 amino acids. The V and J ends lost 5 bases and 3 bases respectively, with 17 bases between them. Germline CDR1 and CDR2: MNHEY and SMNVEV (reference sequence). CDR3 sequence (DNA): TGTGCCAGCAGTCCGTGGATAGGGGGTGGCTACGAGCAGTACTTC. Protein sequence: CASSPWIGGGYEQYF.

J is TRBJ2-7 and V is TRBV27, with 11 bases aligning to TRBD2. Germline values: CDR1 MNHEY, CDR2 SMNVEV (reference sequence). CDR3 size: 15 residues. V dropped 11 bases and J dropped 2; count of bases not matched to a gene: 11. This CDR3 is CASQVAGGGAYEQYF. Here the CDR3 DNA reads TGTGCCTCCCAGGTAGCGGGAGGGGGGGCCTACGAGCAGTACTTC.

The V and J genes are TRBV3-1 (or the pseudogene TRBV3-2) and TRBJ1-2; D uncertain. Germline CDR1 LGHDT, CDR2 YNNKEL (reference sequence). The V end lost 2 bases, the J end lost 0 bases, and 4 bases lay between the germline ends. This CDR3 has 13 residues. Here the CDR3 DNA reads TGTGCCAGCAGCCAAACAGCTAACTATGGCTACACCTTC. It specifies CASSQTANYGYTF.

The chain carries TRBV5-4 and TRBJ1-3, with a tentative D call TRBD1 (5 bases). The V end was cut by 4 bases, the J end by 0 bases, with 14 bases between. The CDR3 covers 16 residues. Germline CDR1 SGHNT, CDR2 YYREEE (reference sequence). CDR3 residues: CASSPSTGLSGNTIYF. The DNA for the CDR3 is TGTGCCAGCAGCCCGTCGACGGGACTCTCTGGAAACACCATATATTTT.

This rearrangement joins TRBV5-1 to TRBJ2-1; D might be TRBD1 (6 bases). The CDR3 is 15 residues long. The germline V gene encodes CDR1 SGHRS and CDR2 YFSETQ. V lost 0 bases, J lost 7 bases, and 14 bases lay in between. CDR3: CASSLGAGARNEQFF. CDR3 nucleotides: TGCGCCAGCAGCTTGGGTGCAGGGGCGAGGAATGAGCAGTTCTTC.

V and J are TRBV9 and TRBJ1-1; D unresolved. CDR3 length equals 14 residues. Trimming took off 2 bases at V and 0 bases at J, with 8 bases between the two ends. Germline CDR1 and CDR2: SGDLS and YYNGEE. CDR3 sequence: CASSVATLNTEAFF. The CDR3 DNA sequence: TGTGCCAGCAGCGTCGCGACACTGAACACTGAAGCTTTCTTT.

The chain combines TRBV11-2 with TRBJ2-1; 7 nucleotides match TRBD1. V shed 1 base, J shed 8 bases, and the junction held 8 bases outside the gene matches. The CDR3 covers 15 residues. Germline CDR1 SGHAT, CDR2 FQNNGV. For the CDR3, the DNA is TGTGCCAGCAGCTTAGGGACAGGCCAATGGTATGAGCAGTTCTTC. Its translation: CASSLGTGQWYEQFF.